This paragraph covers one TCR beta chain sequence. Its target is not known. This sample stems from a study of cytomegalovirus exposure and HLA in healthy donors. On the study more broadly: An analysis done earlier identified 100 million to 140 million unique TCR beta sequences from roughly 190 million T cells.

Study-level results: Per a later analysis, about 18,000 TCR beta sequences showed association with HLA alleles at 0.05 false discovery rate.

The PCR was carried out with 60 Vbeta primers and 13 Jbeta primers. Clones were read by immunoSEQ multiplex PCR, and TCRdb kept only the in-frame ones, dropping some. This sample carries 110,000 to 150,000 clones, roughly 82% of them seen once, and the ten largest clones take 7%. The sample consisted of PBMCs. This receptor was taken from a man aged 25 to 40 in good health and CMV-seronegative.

DNA for the CDR3: TGTGCCAGTAGTTTGGGGTTGAAAGGGGGTAGCAATCAGCCCCAGCATTTT. Translation: CASSLGLKGGSNQPQHF. The V call is TRBV19, the J call TRBJ1-5; perhaps TRBD1 as D (6 bases). Between the trimmed V and J ends, which lost 5 bases and 0 bases, there was a span of 17 bases. Germline lookup yields CDR1 LNHDA and CDR2 SQIVND (reference sequence). CDR3 size: 17 residues. Using reference TRBV19 and TRBJ1-5 for the parts outside the CDR3, the full variable domain is DGGITQSPKYLFRKEGQNVTLSCEQNLNHDAMYWYRQDPGQGLRLIYYSQIVNDFQKGDIAEGYSVSREKKESFPLTVTSAQKNPTAFYLCASSLGLKGGSNQPQHFGDGTRLSIL.